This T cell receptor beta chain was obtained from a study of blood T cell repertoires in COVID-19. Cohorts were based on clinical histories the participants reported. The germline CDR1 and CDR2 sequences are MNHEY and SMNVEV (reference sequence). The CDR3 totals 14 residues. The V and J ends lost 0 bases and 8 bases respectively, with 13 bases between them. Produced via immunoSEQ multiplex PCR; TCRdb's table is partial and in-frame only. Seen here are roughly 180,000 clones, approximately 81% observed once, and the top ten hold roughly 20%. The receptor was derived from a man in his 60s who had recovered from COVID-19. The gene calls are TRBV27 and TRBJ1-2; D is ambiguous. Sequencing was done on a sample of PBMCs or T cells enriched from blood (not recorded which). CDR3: CASSLSPGVRGYTF. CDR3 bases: TGTGCCAGCAGTTTATCGCCCGGGGTGCGGGGCTACACCTTC.